This TCR beta chain stems from a study of sequential checkpoint blockade in melanoma (dated by TCRdb to the late 2010s). Study-level background: In a 1:1 randomization, patients received either first-line nivolumab then ipilimumab (arm A) or ipilimumab then nivolumab (arm B). Maintenance nivolumab was given following each of the two trial sequences. Beyond this particular receptor, the publication reports: Validation of the response-prediction model combining TCR metrics and mutation burden is needed in larger, independent patient cohorts.

Trimmed from V: 0 bases; trimmed from J: 1 base; junction bases lacking a gene match: 6. The CDR3 sequence holds 17 residues, the cysteine and phenylalanine included. The CDR3 DNA has 51 bases and is translated from base 1. The germline V gene (reference sequence) gives CDR1 as SEHNR and CDR2 as FQNEAQ. TCRbeta CDR3 regions were immunosequenced from genomic DNA with the immunoSEQ Assay. Genomic DNA was amplified by bias-controlled multiplex PCR before high-throughput sequencing. The original pipeline was this. To quantify the absolute abundance of each unique TCRbeta CDR3 region, the sequences were collapsed and filtered. Clonality was defined as 1 minus Pielou's evenness and was calculated using productive rearrangements only. A previously published method was used to identify clones with significantly greater frequencies in on-treatment samples than in baseline samples. As stored in TCRdb, this immuneACCESS dataset retains in-frame rearrangements with V and J assigned. A fraction of the clones does not appear; measured against another copy, unresolved V genes explain less than half of the discrepancy, and the remainder lacks a known reason. The DNA gave D and trimming, while V, J and clone size come from that table. This sample has some 20,000 clones in its table, and around 80% of those were observed once. Of the sample, roughly a third is held by the ten largest clones.

According to the study, the label for this sample's treatment or condition signals: randomized to nivolumab then ipilimumab (arm A) or the reverse (arm B). Prior DNA-damaging chemotherapy had not been received by any trial patient. Thawed PBMCs were sorted on a FACS Aria II flow cytometer to isolate live CD3+CD8+ cells negative for CD19 and CD56. Samples were obtained from patients with melanoma enrolled in CheckMate 064, a randomized, open-label phase II trial of sequential checkpoint blockade. Peripheral blood mononuclear cells were collected by leukapheresis, purified with Ficoll-Paque, and frozen in human serum with approximately 10% DMSO. Immediately after sorting, the purity of sorted blood CD3+CD8+ cells was verified to be >95%, after which DNA was extracted. Regarding this clone: Its antigen is currently not known. The record has no base qualities; no much larger clone is one base away.

This clonotype was obtained from a human donor with melanoma. Sequenced here: CD8+ T cells sorted from blood (inferred from file names), sampled from a patient given nivolumab and ipilimumab in sequence. The chain employs TRBV7-9 and TRBJ2-1, with 7 central nucleotides matching TRBD2. The nucleotides are TGTGCCAGCAGCTTAGCGCCTCTAGCGGCATCCTACAATGAGCAGTTCTTC. Its protein is CASSLAPLAASYNEQFF.